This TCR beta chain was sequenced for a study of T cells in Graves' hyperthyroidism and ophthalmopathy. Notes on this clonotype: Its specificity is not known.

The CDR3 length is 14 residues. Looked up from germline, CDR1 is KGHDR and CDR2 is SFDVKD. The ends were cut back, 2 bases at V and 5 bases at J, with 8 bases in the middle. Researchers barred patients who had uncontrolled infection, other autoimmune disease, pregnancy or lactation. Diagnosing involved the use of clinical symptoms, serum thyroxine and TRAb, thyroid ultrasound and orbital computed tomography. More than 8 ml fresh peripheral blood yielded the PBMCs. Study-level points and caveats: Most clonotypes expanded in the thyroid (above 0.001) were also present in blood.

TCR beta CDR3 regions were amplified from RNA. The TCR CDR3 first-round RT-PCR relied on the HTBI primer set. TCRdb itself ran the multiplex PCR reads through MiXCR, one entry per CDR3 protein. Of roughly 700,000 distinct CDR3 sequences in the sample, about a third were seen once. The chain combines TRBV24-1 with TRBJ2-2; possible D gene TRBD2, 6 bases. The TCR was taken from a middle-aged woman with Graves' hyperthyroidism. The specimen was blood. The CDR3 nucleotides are TGTGCCACCAGTGATTCCAGCGGGACCGGGGAGCTGTTTTTT. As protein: CATSDSSGTGELFF.